A single T cell receptor beta chain is shown here with its context. Its antigen is unidentified. This sample was taken from a study of T cell repertoires in cytomegalovirus infection. The CDR3 runs 16 residues. Germline V gene lookup returns CDR1 SNHLY and CDR2 FYNNEI. Losses at the gene ends were 6 bases for V and 4 bases for J; bases not matched to a gene: 12. TCRdb recomputed calls from the reads with MiXCR, one row per CDR3 protein. The sample lists about 89,000 distinct CDR3 sequences; less than 30% were seen once. This TCR was sampled from a human donor in good health (CMV status not recorded). Some clones in this sample may be carry-over from other donors' samples. Sequencing used CD8+ T cells from cultured PBMCs, obtained from culture after CMV antigen stimulation. This rearrangement joins TRBV2 to TRBJ2-3; the match to TRBD1 covers 8 bases. In DNA, the CDR3 is TGTGCCAGCAGCCTTCAGGGGGCAGGGGGCGCAGATACGCAGTATTTT. Its protein is CASSLQGAGGADTQYF.